What follows describes a single TCR beta chain. Its target is not known. Trimming removed 3 bases from V and 10 bases from J; junction bases left unmatched: 9. CDR3 length equals 14 residues. CDR1 and CDR2 from the germline V gene are MDHEN and SYDVKM. The PCR used 60 Vbeta and 13 Jbeta primers. Profiling relied on immunoSEQ multiplex PCR, and the TCRdb table lists in-frame clones only, not all of them. This repertoire shows roughly 150,000 clones, 65% to 70% found once; its top ten account for 8% to 13%. The sample belongs to a study of cytomegalovirus exposure and HLA in healthy donors. Across the study: Membership in the Caucasian-associated ancestry cluster was found for around 85% of almost 400 genotyped donors.

General study findings and limits: The likely origin of a cluster of highly shared sequence variants was a sequencing artifact. Researchers counted 180 or so TCR beta chains as cytomegalovirus-associated.

The sequence derives from a man in his thirties or forties in good health and CMV-seropositive. Sequencing was carried out using PBMCs. This rearrangement joins TRBV28 to TRBJ2-1; 7 nucleotides agree with TRBD2. CDR3 sequence: CASSFRLASGEQFF. The DNA for the CDR3 is TGTGCCAGCAGTTTCCGACTAGCATCAGGCGAGCAGTTCTTC.